Below, 23 T cell receptor beta chains from the same sample are listed, as sequenced in a study of shared clonotypes between healthy human individuals. Sequencing used immunoSEQ multiplex PCR; TCRdb keeps in-frame clones, though not all of them. The sample has 550,000 to 850,000 clones; roughly 70% are singletons. Sequencing was done on a sample of memory CD4+ T cells sorted from blood. Regarding subset: CD45RA-negative fraction. These receptors were collected from a young woman in good health.

The count of this clone is one. The chain combines TRBV29-1 with TRBJ1-2; D not resolved. Trimming stripped 0 bases from V and 3 bases from J, with 11 bases between. Germline assignment: CDR1 SQVTM and CDR2 ANQGSEA. This CDR3 is 14 amino acids long. The CDR3 region is CSVEEGSPHYGYTF. The CDR3 DNA follows: TGCAGCGTTGAAGAAGGAAGCCCTCACTATGGCTACACCTTC.

V is TRBV27 and J is TRBJ2-1; 8 bases match TRBD2. The CDR3 is made up of 13 amino acids. Germline loops: CDR1 MNHEY, CDR2 SMNVEV (reference sequence). J gave up 6 bases and V 7 bases, and 5 bases lay outside the gene matches. CDR3 coding DNA: TGTGCCAGCACCGTCCTAGCGGGCAATGAGCAGTTCTTC. Protein product: CASTVLAGNEQFF.

Turning to this clone: Other nucleotide sequences from this sample produce the same CDR3. The chain employs TRBV14 and TRBJ2-5; 9 positions agree with TRBD1. CDR3 length equals 14 residues. Germline V gives CDR1 SGHDN, CDR2 FVKESK. V trimming: 2 bases; J trimming: 5 bases; junction bases outside the gene matches: 3. In nucleotides, the CDR3 is TGTGCCAGCAGCCAAACGACAGGGGGGGAGACCCAGTACTTC. This sequence encodes CASSQTTGGETQYF.

This clone came up a few times. CDR3 protein: CASSVRGRDSGELFF. The CDR3 bases are TGCGCCAGCAGCGTGAGGGGGCGCGATTCCGGGGAGCTGTTTTTT. The V and J genes are TRBV5-1 and TRBJ2-2; 7 positions agree with TRBD1. The CDR3 is 15 residues long. CDR1 is SGHRS, CDR2 YFSETQ, per germline. V shed 4 bases and J 6 bases; nucleotides not matched to a gene: 9.

V is TRBV7-2 and J is TRBJ2-1; 10 bases align to TRBD2. CDR3 size: 15 residues. The germline CDR1 and CDR2 sequences are SGHTA and FQGNSA. Trimming cost V 3 bases and J 10 bases; bases outside gene matches: 9. The CDR3 region is CASSLGSGRVKEQFF. The CDR3 bases are TGTGCCAGCAGCTTGGGCAGCGGGAGGGTTAAGGAGCAGTTCTTC.

In its sample, this clone was seen a few times. V is TRBV29-1 and J is TRBJ1-4; D is uncertain. V gave up 4 bases and J gave up 7 bases, with 7 bases separating them. The germline V gene has CDR1 SQVTM and CDR2 ANQGSEA. This CDR3 contains 11 residues. CDR3 nucleotide sequence: TGCAGCGTTGTGACGGGTGAAAAACTGTTTTTT. The encoded protein is CSVVTGEKLFF. Looking up the rest from reference TRBV29-1 and TRBJ1-4 gives the full variable domain: SAVISQKPSRDICQRGTSLTIQCQVDSQVTMMFWYRQQPGQSLTLIATANQGSEATYESGFVIDKFPISRPNLTFSTLTVSNMSPEDSSIYLCSVVTGEKLFFGSGTQLSVL.

In its sample, this clone was seen a few times. The V call is TRBV15, the J call TRBJ2-7; TRBD2 matches at 8 bases. This CDR3 spans 13 amino acids. The trim removed 2 bases at V and 9 bases at J, leaving 6 bases unmatched. Germline loops: CDR1 LNHNV, CDR2 YYDKDF (reference sequence). The CDR3 protein is CATSRSTLAGQYF. The CDR3 DNA reads as TGTGCCACCAGCAGATCCACCCTAGCGGGGCAGTACTTC.

This chain joins TRBV25-1 and TRBJ2-7, with 9 positions matching TRBD1. V gave up 4 bases and J gave up 2 bases; unmatched junction bases: 9. The CDR3 runs to 16 residues. The germline V gene has CDR1 MGHDK and CDR2 SYGVNS. The CDR3 is CASSATGGQGAYEQYF. In nucleotides, the CDR3 is TGTGCCAGCAGTGCTACCGGGGGACAGGGAGCCTACGAGCAGTACTTC.

The DNA of the CDR3 is TGTGCCAGCAGGGGGGGGACGGTTGGAAACACCATATATTTT. Translating gives CASRGGTVGNTIYF. The chain links TRBV28 to TRBJ1-3, with a tentative D call TRBD1 (5 bases). V was trimmed by 6 bases and J by 3 bases, leaving 12 bases between them. This CDR3 has 14 residues. From germline, CDR1 is MDHEN and CDR2 SYDVKM.

The chain has TRBV29-1 and TRBJ2-5; TRBD2 is a possible D gene (6 bases). Deletions cut 0 bases from V and 4 bases from J, with 9 bases between. The CDR3 spans 13 residues. Germline V gives CDR1 SQVTM, CDR2 ANQGSEA. The CDR3 loop is CSVEELARETQYF. The CDR3 DNA reads as TGCAGCGTTGAAGAACTAGCTAGAGAGACCCAGTACTTC.

The gene calls are TRBV6-5 and TRBJ2-7; 9 nucleotides agree with TRBD1. V trimming: 0 bases; J trimming: 5 bases; junction bases outside the gene matches: 8. CDR3 length: 16 residues. CDR1 is MNHEY, CDR2 SVGAGI, per germline. The CDR3 region has the DNA TGTGCCAGCAGTTACTCCCACGGACAGGGGAACCACGAGCAGTACTTC. This encodes CASSYSHGQGNHEQYF.

This sequence joins TRBV19 and TRBJ2-7; perhaps D is TRBD1 or TRBD2 (6 bases each). This CDR3 has 15 residues. Germline CDR1 reads LNHDA; CDR2 reads SQIVND (reference sequence). Trimming took off 5 bases at V and 7 bases at J, with 21 bases between the two ends. The chain's CDR3 is CASSGMVAGEEEQYF. The CDR3 DNA is TGTGCCAGTAGTGGAATGGTGGCAGGGGAGGAGGAGCAGTACTTC. The variable domain in full, completed from reference TRBV19 and TRBJ2-7, reads DGGITQSPKYLFRKEGQNVTLSCEQNLNHDAMYWYRQDPGQGLRLIYYSQIVNDFQKGDIAEGYSVSREKKESFPLTVTSAQKNPTAFYLCASSGMVAGEEEQYFGPGTRLTVT.

Concerning this clone itself: Its ends do not fully match the called genes, so a read error is possible. The gene calls are TRBV27 and TRBJ2-4, with a weak D call TRBD1 (6 bases). The germline CDR1 and CDR2 sequences are MNHEY and SMNVEV (reference sequence). This CDR3 has 14 residues. The CDR3 region has the DNA TGCTCTTCCGGGACACTCTTAGCCAAAAACATTCAGTACTTC. Its protein is CSSGTLLAKNIQYF.

The rearrangement uses TRBV5-1 and TRBJ2-5; TRBD1 is a possible D gene (5 bases). The CDR3 consists of 15 residues. Germline V lookup: CDR1 SGHRS, CDR2 YFSETQ. Trimming removed 0 bases from V and 5 bases from J, with 14 bases in between. CDR3 residues: CASSLGAGFSETQYF. For the CDR3, the DNA is TGCGCCAGCAGCTTGGGGGCAGGGTTCTCGGAGACCCAGTACTTC.

J is TRBJ2-3 and V is TRBV4-2; 12 nucleotides line up with TRBD2. J was trimmed by 7 bases and V by 0 bases; bases with no gene match: 2. CDR3 size: 15 residues. Germline V gene data show CDR1 as LGHNA and CDR2 as YNFKEQ. Here the CDR3 DNA reads TGTGCCAGCAGCCAAGAGGGGACTAGCGGGTATACGCAGTATTTT. Translated, it gives CASSQEGTSGYTQYF.

Remarks on this clone: This sample includes further DNA sequences coding for the same CDR3. In DNA, the CDR3 is TGTGCCAGTAGTACCACTGGGAACACTGAAGCTTTCTTT. Its translation: CASSTTGNTEAFF. The chain couples TRBV19 to TRBJ1-1; no clear D. Germline-derived CDR1 and CDR2 are LNHDA and SQIVND (reference sequence). The CDR3 extends over 13 amino acids. The V and J ends lost 4 bases and 1 base respectively, with 7 bases between them.

The V gene is TRBV6-5, the J gene TRBJ2-5, with 7 bases aligning to TRBD1. The germline V gene encodes CDR1 MNHEY and CDR2 SVGAGI. The ends lost 4 bases at V and 5 bases at J; junction bases unmatched: 4. The CDR3 loop spans 13 amino acids. CDR3 in amino acids: CASSSTGPETQYF. CDR3 bases: TGTGCCAGCAGTTCGACAGGGCCGGAGACCCAGTACTTC.

This sequence joins TRBV5-1 and TRBJ2-2; D is unclear. Trimming stripped 0 bases from V and 5 bases from J, with 8 bases between. Germline V gene lookup returns CDR1 SGHRS and CDR2 YFSETQ. This CDR3 has 14 residues. CDR3 in DNA: TGCGCCAGCAGCTTGGCGCCCTCAACCGGGGAGCTGTTTTTT. It translates to CASSLAPSTGELFF.

This sequence joins TRBV30 and TRBJ2-1, with 9 nucleotides matching TRBD2. This CDR3 has 17 amino acids. Germline V gives CDR1 GTSNPN, CDR2 SVGIG (reference sequence). With V trimmed by 4 bases and J by 4 bases, 14 bases remained unmatched. CDR3 DNA: TGTGCCTGGACTGGGTCCCTAGCGGGAACAGGATACAATGAGCAGTTCTTC. It codes for CAWTGSLAGTGYNEQFF.

The V and J genes are TRBV5-6 and TRBJ1-1; D gene unclear. The CDR3 extends over 14 amino acids. Trimming pared 7 bases from V and 2 bases from J, leaving 15 bases between. CDR1 is SGHDT, CDR2 YYEEEE, per germline. The CDR3 sequence is CASGSTRSNTEAFF. The CDR3 DNA reads as TGTGCCAGCGGATCGACAAGATCCAACACTGAAGCTTTCTTT. Full variable domain (rest looked up from reference TRBV5-6 and TRBJ1-1): DAGVTQSPTHLIKTRGQQVTLRCSPKSGHDTVSWYQQALGQGPQFIFQYYEEEERQRGNFPDRFSGHQFPNYSSELNVNALLLGDSALYLCASGSTRSNTEAFFGQGTRLTVV.

In this sample, this clone turned up once. The rearrangement uses TRBV5-6 and TRBJ1-4; D is ambiguous. The CDR3 has 16 amino acids. CDR1 SGHDT and CDR2 YYEEEE come from the germline V gene. With 1 base removed from V and 0 bases from J, the gap between germline ends came to 10 bases. CDR3 DNA sequence: TGTGCCAGCAGCTTGTACTCAGTTGCAACTAATGAAAAACTGTTTTTT. This codes for CASSLYSVATNEKLFF.

The V gene is TRBV6-1, the J gene TRBJ2-1, with TRBD1 matching 7 bases. The V and J ends lost 10 bases and 5 bases, in that order; junction bases with no gene match: 8. CDR1 and CDR2 (germline): MNHNS, SASEGT. The CDR3 covers 13 residues. CDR3 residues: CATLGQSDNEQFF. The DNA for the CDR3 is TGTGCCACCCTGGGACAGTCGGACAATGAGCAGTTCTTC.

The chain recombines TRBV11-2 with TRBJ1-2; 11 bases are shared with TRBD1. CDR1 SGHAT and CDR2 FQNNGV come from the germline V gene. The CDR3 consists of 17 residues. Germline trimming cut 1 base from V and 4 bases from J; bases unmatched to any gene: 8. CDR3 coding DNA: TGTGCCAGCAGCTTAGGGCCCGGGACAGGGGGGAGCTATGGCTACACCTTC. As protein: CASSLGPGTGGSYGYTF.